This TCR beta chain was captured by sequencing in a study of OX40 agonist ivuxolimab in advanced cancers. Study-level background: It was ivuxolimab, an agonistic anti-OX40 (CD134) antibody, that patients were treated with.

After removal of 5 bases from V and 3 bases from J, the junction contained 12 bases not matched to a gene. Per the germline V gene, CDR1 is SGHAT and CDR2 is FQNNGV. There are 16 residues in the CDR3. Study results and limitations: Clonal expansion by week 6 occurred in CD4+ and CD8+ blood T cells (at 0.1 to 3.0 mg/kg). Some nonresponders also had low normalized T-cell clonal expansion. CD8+ T cells showed, on average, more clonal expansion than CD4+ cells.

In its sample, this clone was seen once. The antigen is not known. Here immunoSEQ multiplex PCR was the method, and the copy in TCRdb shows in-frame clones only, minus some. Of some 80,000 clones in the sample, roughly 90% were seen once. This chain connects TRBV11-2 to TRBJ2-7; 8 nucleotides match TRBD2. The receptor was isolated from an adult with an advanced solid tumor such as melanoma, head and neck, liver or kidney cancer. This sample comprised CD4+ or CD8+ T cells sorted from blood, obtained in a trial of the OX40 agonist ivuxolimab. For the CDR3, the DNA is TGTGCCAGCAGCGAAAGGGCGGGAGGAGGCCTCTACGAGCAGTACTTC. Translation gives CASSERAGGGLYEQYF. The variable domain in full, with the rest retrieved from reference TRBV11-2 and TRBJ2-7, is EAGVAQSPRYKIIEKRQSVAFWCNPISGHATLYWYQQILGQGPKLLIQFQNNGVVDDSQLPKDRFSAERLKGVDSTLKIQPAKLEDSAVYLCASSERAGGGLYEQYFGPGTRLTVT.